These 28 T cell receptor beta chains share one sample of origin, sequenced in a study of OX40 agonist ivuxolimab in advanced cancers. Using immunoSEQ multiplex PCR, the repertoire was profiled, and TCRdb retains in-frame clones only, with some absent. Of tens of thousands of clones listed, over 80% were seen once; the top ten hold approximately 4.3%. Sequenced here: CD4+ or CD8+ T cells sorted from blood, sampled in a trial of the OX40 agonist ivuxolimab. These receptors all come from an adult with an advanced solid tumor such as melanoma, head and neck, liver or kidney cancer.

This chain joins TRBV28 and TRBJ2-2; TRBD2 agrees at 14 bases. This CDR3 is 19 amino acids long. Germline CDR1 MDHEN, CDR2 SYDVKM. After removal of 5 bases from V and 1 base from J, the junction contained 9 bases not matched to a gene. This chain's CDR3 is CASSPSGLAGAVNTGELFF. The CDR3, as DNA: TGTGCCAGCAGTCCTTCGGGACTAGCGGGGGCCGTGAACACCGGGGAGCTGTTTTTT. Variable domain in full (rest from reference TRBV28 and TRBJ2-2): DVKVTQSSRYLVKRTGEKVFLECVQDMDHENMFWYRQDPGLGLRLIYFSYDVKMKEKGDIPEGYSVSREKKERFSLILESASTNQTSMYLCASSPSGLAGAVNTGELFFGEGSRLTVL.

Here the CDR3 reads CASSFGYGTEAFF. CDR3 DNA sequence: TGTGCCAGCAGTTTCGGGTATGGAACTGAAGCTTTCTTT. The chain has TRBV27 and TRBJ1-1; D uncertain. CDR1 and CDR2 (germline): MNHEY, SMNVEV (reference sequence). The V end was cut by 3 bases, the J end by 5 bases, with 10 bases between. The CDR3 spans 13 residues.

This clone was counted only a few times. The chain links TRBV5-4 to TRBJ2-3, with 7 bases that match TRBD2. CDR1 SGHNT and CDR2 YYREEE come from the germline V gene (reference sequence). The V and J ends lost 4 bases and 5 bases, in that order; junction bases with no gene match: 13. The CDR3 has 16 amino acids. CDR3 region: CASSPPLGRGGDTQYF. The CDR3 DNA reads TGTGCCAGCAGCCCGCCCCTGGGGAGGGGAGGAGATACGCAGTATTTT.

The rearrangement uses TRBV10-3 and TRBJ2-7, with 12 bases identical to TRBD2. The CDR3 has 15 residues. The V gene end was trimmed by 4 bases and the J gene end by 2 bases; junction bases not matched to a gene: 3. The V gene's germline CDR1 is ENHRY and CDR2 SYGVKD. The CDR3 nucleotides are TGTGCCATCAGTGTGGGACTAGCGGGCCCCTACGAGCAGTACTTC. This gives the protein CAISVGLAGPYEQYF.

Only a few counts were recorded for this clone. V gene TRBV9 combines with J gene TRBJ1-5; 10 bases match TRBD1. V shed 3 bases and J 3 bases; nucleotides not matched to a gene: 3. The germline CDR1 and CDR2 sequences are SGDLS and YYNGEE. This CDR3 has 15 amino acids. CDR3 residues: CASSATGGLNQPQHF. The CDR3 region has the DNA TGTGCCAGCAGCGCGACAGGGGGCCTCAATCAGCCCCAGCATTTT.

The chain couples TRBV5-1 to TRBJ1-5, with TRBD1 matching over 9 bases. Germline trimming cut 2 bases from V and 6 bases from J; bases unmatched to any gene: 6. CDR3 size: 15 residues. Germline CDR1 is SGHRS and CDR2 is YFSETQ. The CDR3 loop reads CASSLQGALSQPQHF. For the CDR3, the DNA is TGCGCCAGCAGCTTACAGGGGGCGCTGAGTCAGCCCCAGCATTTT.

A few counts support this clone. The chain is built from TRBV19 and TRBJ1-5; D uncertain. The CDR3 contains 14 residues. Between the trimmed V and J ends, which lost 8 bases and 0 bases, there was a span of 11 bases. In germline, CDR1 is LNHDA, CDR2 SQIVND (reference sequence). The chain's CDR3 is CASGPADSNQPQHF. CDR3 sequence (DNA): TGTGCCAGTGGCCCGGCTGATAGCAATCAGCCCCAGCATTTT.

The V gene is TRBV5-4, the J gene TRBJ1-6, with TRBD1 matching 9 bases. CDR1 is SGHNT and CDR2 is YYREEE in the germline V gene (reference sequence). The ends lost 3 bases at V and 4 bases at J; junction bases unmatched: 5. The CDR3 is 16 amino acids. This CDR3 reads CASSSPGTGYNSPLHF. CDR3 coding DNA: TGTGCCAGCAGCTCCCCCGGGACAGGGTATAATTCACCCCTCCACTTT.

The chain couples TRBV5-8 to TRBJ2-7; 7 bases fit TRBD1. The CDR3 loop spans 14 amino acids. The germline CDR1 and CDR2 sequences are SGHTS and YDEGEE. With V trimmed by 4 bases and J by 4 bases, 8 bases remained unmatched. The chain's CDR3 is CASSPGQLPYEQYF. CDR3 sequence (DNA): TGTGCCAGCAGCCCGGGACAGCTACCATACGAGCAGTACTTC.

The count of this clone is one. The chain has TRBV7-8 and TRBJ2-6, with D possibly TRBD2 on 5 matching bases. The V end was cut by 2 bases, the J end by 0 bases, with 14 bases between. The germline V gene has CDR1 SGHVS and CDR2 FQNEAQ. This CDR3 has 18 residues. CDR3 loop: CASSLFGVRGSGANVLTF. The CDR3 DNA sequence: TGTGCCAGCAGCTTATTTGGAGTTCGGGGCTCTGGGGCCAACGTCCTGACTTTC. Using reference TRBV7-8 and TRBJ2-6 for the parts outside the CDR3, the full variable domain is GAGVSQSPRYKVAKRGQDVALRCDPISGHVSLFWYQQALGQGPEFLTYFQNEAQLDKSGLPSDRFFAERPEGSVSTLKIQRTQQEDSAVYLCASSLFGVRGSGANVLTFGAGSRLTVL.

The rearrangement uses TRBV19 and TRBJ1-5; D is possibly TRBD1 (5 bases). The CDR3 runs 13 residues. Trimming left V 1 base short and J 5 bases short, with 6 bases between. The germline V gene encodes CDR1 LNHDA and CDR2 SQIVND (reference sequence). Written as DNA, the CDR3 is TGTGCCAGTAGTATAGGCAGGGATCAGCCCCAGCATTTT. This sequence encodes CASSIGRDQPQHF.

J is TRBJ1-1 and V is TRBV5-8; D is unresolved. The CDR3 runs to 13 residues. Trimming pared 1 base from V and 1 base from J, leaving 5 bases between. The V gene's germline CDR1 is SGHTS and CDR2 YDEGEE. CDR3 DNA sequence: TGTGCCAGCAGCTTGACCAAGAACACTGAAGCTTTCTTT. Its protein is CASSLTKNTEAFF.

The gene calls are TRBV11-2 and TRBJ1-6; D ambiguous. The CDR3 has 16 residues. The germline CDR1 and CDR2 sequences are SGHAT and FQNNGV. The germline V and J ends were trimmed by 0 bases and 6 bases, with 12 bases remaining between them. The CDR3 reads CASSLDWEGSNSPLHF. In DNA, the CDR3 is TGTGCCAGCAGCTTAGACTGGGAGGGTTCTAATTCACCCCTCCACTTT.

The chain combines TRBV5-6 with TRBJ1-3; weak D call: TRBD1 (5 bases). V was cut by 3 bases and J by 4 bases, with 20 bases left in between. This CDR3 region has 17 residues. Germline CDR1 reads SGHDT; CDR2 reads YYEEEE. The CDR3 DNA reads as TGTGCCAGCAGCTCCGCGCCAGGAGGGACGCGCGGAAACACCATATATTTT. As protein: CASSSAPGGTRGNTIYF.

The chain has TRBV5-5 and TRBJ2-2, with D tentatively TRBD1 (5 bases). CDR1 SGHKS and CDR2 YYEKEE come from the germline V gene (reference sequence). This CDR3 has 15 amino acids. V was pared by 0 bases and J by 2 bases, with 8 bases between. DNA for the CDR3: TGTGCCAGCAGCTTGGGTAGGACAAACACCGGGGAGCTGTTTTTT. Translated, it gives CASSLGRTNTGELFF.

CDR3 coding DNA: TGCAGTGCTAGATGGCAGCAAGAGCAGTACTTC. Its protein is CSARWQQEQYF. The chain uses TRBV20-1 and TRBJ2-7; D call uncertain. Germline lookup yields CDR1 DFQATT and CDR2 SNEGSKA (reference sequence). There are 11 residues in the CDR3. Trimming took 2 bases from V and 7 from J, leaving 9 bases between them.

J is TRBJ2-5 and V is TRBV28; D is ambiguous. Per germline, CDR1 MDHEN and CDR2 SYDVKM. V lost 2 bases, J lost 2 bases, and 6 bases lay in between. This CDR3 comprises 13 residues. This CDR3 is CASSLHQQETQYF. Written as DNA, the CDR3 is TGTGCCAGCAGTTTACACCAGCAAGAGACCCAGTACTTC.

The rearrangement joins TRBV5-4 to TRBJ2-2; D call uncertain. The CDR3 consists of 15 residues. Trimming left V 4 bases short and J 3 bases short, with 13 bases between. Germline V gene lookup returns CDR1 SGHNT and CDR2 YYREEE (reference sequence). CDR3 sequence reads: CASSQGRVHTGELFF. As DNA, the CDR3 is TGTGCCAGCAGCCAAGGCCGGGTTCACACCGGGGAGCTGTTTTTT.

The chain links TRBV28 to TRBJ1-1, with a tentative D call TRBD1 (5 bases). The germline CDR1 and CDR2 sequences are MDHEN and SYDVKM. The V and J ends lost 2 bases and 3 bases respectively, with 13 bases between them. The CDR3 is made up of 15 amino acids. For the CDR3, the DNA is TGTGCCAGCAGTTTAGATCAAACGGGGGACACTGAAGCTTTCTTT. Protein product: CASSLDQTGDTEAFF.

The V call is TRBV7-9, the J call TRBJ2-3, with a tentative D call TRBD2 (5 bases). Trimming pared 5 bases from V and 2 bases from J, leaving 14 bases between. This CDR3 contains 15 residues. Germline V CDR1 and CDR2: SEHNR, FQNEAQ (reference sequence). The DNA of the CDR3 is TGTGCCAGCAGCGCCCGGAGGTGGGACACAGATACGCAGTATTTT. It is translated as CASSARRWDTDTQYF.

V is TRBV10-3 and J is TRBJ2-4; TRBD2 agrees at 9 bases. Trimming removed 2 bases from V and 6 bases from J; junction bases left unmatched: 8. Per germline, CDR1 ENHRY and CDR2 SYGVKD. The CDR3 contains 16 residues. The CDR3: CAISEDSGSAGNIQYF. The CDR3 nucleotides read TGTGCCATCAGTGAGGATAGCGGGAGTGCTGGAAACATTCAGTACTTC.

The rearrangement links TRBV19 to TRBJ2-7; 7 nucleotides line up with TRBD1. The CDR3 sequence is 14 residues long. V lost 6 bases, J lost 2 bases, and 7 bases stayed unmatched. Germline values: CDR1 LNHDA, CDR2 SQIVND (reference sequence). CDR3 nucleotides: TGTGCCAGTAGGGCAGGGGGTGAAGCCTACGAGCAGTACTTC. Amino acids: CASRAGGEAYEQYF.

CDR3 residues: CASSSGTGYEKLFF. CDR3 sequence (DNA): TGTGCCAGCTCATCCGGGACAGGGTATGAAAAACTGTTTTTT. This chain uses TRBV18 with TRBJ1-4; 9 nucleotides line up with TRBD1. Germline lookup yields CDR1 KGHSH and CDR2 LQKENI. The CDR3 has 14 residues. The V gene end was trimmed by 5 bases and the J gene end by 6 bases; junction bases not matched to a gene: 4.

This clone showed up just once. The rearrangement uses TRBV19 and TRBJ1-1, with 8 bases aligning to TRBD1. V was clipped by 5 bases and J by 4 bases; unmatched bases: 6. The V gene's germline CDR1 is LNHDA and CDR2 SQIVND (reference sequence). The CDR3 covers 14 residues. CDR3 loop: CASSARQGRTEAFF. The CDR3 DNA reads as TGTGCCAGTAGTGCCCGACAGGGGCGCACTGAAGCTTTCTTT.

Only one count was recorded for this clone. As DNA, the CDR3 is TGTGCCAGCTCACCATCTAGCGGACAAGAGACCCAGTACTTC. Protein product: CASSPSSGQETQYF. The V call is TRBV18, the J call TRBJ2-5; 7 nucleotides match TRBD2. The germline CDR1 and CDR2 sequences are KGHSH and LQKENI. This CDR3 has 14 residues. V lost 2 bases and J lost 2; bases outside the gene matches: 2. Drawing the rest from reference TRBV18 and TRBJ2-5, the complete variable domain is NAGVMQNPRHLVRRRGQEARLRCSPMKGHSHVYWYRQLPEEGLKFMVYLQKENIIDESGMPKERFSAEFPKEGPSILRIQQVVRGDSAAYFCASSPSSGQETQYFGPGTRLLVL.

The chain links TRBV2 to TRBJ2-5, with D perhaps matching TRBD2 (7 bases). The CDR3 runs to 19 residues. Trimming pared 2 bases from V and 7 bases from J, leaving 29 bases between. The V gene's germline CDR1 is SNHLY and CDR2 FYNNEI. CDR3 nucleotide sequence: TGTGCCAGCAGTGAAATCCCCCCGAGTGGGGGGGGCCGGAGGGTGACCCAGTACTTC. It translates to CASSEIPPSGGGRRVTQYF.

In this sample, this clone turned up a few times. The CDR3 region has the DNA TGTGCCAGCAGCTTCTTAGGGGGATGGTCTGGAAACACCATATATTTT. Translation: CASSFLGGWSGNTIYF. V usage is TRBV5-6 and J usage is TRBJ1-3, with D perhaps TRBD1 (6 bases). The CDR3 covers 16 residues. V gave up 2 bases and J gave up 1 base, with 13 bases separating them. Germline CDR1 SGHDT, CDR2 YYEEEE.

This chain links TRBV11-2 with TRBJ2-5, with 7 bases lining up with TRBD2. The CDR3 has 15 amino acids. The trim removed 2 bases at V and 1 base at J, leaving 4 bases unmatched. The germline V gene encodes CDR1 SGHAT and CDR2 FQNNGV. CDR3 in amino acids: CASSLPSGPQETQYF. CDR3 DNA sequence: TGTGCCAGCAGCTTACCTAGCGGCCCCCAAGAGACCCAGTACTTC.